Below, 18 T cell receptor beta chains from the same sample are listed, as sequenced in a study of cytomegalovirus exposure and HLA in healthy donors. Use of 60 Vbeta and 13 Jbeta primers characterized the PCR. Here immunoSEQ multiplex PCR was the method, and the copy in TCRdb shows in-frame clones only, minus some. The sample holds about 140,000 clones, roughly 73% seen once. The sample comprised PBMCs. These receptors all come from a man aged 35 to 55 in good health and CMV-seronegative.

The genes are TRBV7-6 and TRBJ2-7; possibly TRBD1 for D (6 bases). Germline values: CDR1 SGHVS, CDR2 FNYEAQ. Trimming took 5 bases from V and 1 from J, leaving 15 bases between them. The CDR3 totals 15 residues. CDR3 sequence: CASSAGAVPSYEQYF. DNA for the CDR3: TGTGCCAGCAGCGCAGGGGCAGTTCCTTCCTACGAGCAGTACTTC. Based on the CDR3 plus reference TRBV7-6 and TRBJ2-7, the full variable domain is GAGVSQSPRYKVTKRGQDVALRCDPISGHVSLYWYRQALGQGPEFLTYFNYEAQQDKSGLPNDRFSAERPEGSISTLTIQRTEQRDSAMYRCASSAGAVPSYEQYFGPGTRLTVT.

The chain employs TRBV28 and TRBJ2-2; 7 bases are a match to TRBD1. Germline values: CDR1 MDHEN, CDR2 SYDVKM. The CDR3 has 16 residues. V lost 6 bases to trimming and J lost 0 bases; unmatched junction nucleotides: 7. The CDR3 protein is CASSPGTDPNTGELFF. The DNA of the CDR3 is TGTGCCAGCAGCCCCGGGACAGATCCGAACACCGGGGAGCTGTTTTTT.

The J gene is TRBJ1-1, the V gene TRBV9, with D possibly matching TRBD1 (5 bases). The germline V gene has CDR1 SGDLS and CDR2 YYNGEE. This CDR3 has 11 residues. V was pared by 4 bases and J by 8 bases, with 9 bases between. The CDR3 DNA reads as TGTGCCAGCAGCTCCTCAGGGGAAGCTTTCTTT. Protein: CASSSSGEAFF.

This sequence joins TRBV5-1 and TRBJ2-3; 11 bases are a match to TRBD2. The V segment lost 4 bases and the J segment 2 bases; nucleotides outside the gene matches: 9. This CDR3 has 17 residues. Germline V gene lookup returns CDR1 SGHRS and CDR2 YFSETQ. CDR3 amino acids: CASSVKLAGGDTDTQYF. Written as DNA, the CDR3 is TGCGCCAGCAGCGTGAAGTTAGCGGGGGGGGACACAGATACGCAGTATTTT.

The V and J genes are TRBV11-2 and TRBJ1-1; possibly TRBD1 for D (6 bases). This CDR3 region has 14 residues. Germline V gene sequence: CDR1 SGHAT, CDR2 FQNNGV. Trimming took off 5 bases at V and 1 base at J, with 11 bases between the two ends. The CDR3 is CASSPKTGNTEAFF. Here the CDR3 DNA reads TGTGCCAGCAGCCCAAAGACAGGGAACACTGAAGCTTTCTTT.

On this clone itself: This CDR3 is also generated by other DNA sequences in the sample. The chain recombines TRBV7-2 with TRBJ2-7; TRBD1 matches 7 bases. Per germline, CDR1 SGHTA and CDR2 FQGNSA. Unmatched junction bases numbered 3, after V lost 4 bases and J lost 6 bases. CDR3 length: 12 residues. DNA of the CDR3: TGTGCCAGCAGCTCGGGACAGCGCGAGCAGTACTTC. Protein sequence: CASSSGQREQYF.

The chain has TRBV5-1 and TRBJ1-2; TRBD1 matches 7 bases. This CDR3 is 13 amino acids long. With 5 bases clipped from V and 6 bases from J, the junction kept 7 bases outside the gene matches. Per germline, CDR1 SGHRS and CDR2 YFSETQ. This chain's CDR3 is CASSNTGENGYTF. The CDR3 DNA sequence: TGCGCCAGCAGTAATACAGGGGAGAATGGCTACACCTTC.

The J gene is TRBJ2-2, the V gene TRBV9, with 7 bases matching TRBD2. The length of the CDR3 is 16 residues. J gave up 1 base and V 4 bases, and 7 bases lay outside the gene matches. CDR1 is SGDLS, CDR2 YYNGEE, per germline. The CDR3 DNA reads as TGTGCCAGCAGCTTCAACGGGGGGAAGAACACCGGGGAGCTGTTTTTT. Translation: CASSFNGGKNTGELFF.

This chain links TRBV5-1 with TRBJ1-6; the match to TRBD1 covers 7 bases. CDR1 is SGHRS, CDR2 YFSETQ, per germline. CDR3 size: 17 residues. Trimming at V came to 0 bases and at J to 6 bases, leaving 9 bases not matched to a gene. The CDR3 DNA sequence: TGCGCCAGCAGCTTGGCCGTTGGAGGGGGCCTTAATTCACCCCTCCACTTT. It encodes CASSLAVGGGLNSPLHF. The whole variable domain, filled in from reference TRBV5-1 and TRBJ1-6, reads KAGVTQTPRYLIKTRGQQVTLSCSPISGHRSVSWYQQTPGQGLQFLFEYFSETQRNKGNFPGRFSGRQFSNSRSEMNVSTLELGDSALYLCASSLAVGGGLNSPLHFGNGTRLTVT.

The chain recombines TRBV5-6 with TRBJ2-7, with D maybe TRBD2 (5 bases). The CDR3 length is 14 residues. CDR1 and CDR2 (germline): SGHDT, YYEEEE. The V end lost 2 bases, the J end lost 9 bases, and 18 bases lay between the germline ends. CDR3 sequence: CASSLIRAVDGQYF. The CDR3 bases are TGTGCCAGCAGCTTAATCAGAGCGGTAGACGGGCAGTACTTC.

This clone has only a few counts. In DNA, the CDR3 is TGTGCCATCAGAGCCGGGACTAGCGACAATGAGCAGTTCTTC. This encodes CAIRAGTSDNEQFF. The V call is TRBV10-3, the J call TRBJ2-1; 10 bases fit TRBD2. The CDR3 loop spans 14 amino acids. V shed 6 bases, J shed 5 bases, and the junction held 4 bases outside the gene matches. The germline V gene has CDR1 ENHRY and CDR2 SYGVKD.

This clone occurred once. The chain uses TRBV5-1 and TRBJ2-3; 7 nucleotides align to TRBD2. CDR1 SGHRS and CDR2 YFSETQ come from the germline V gene. V shed 4 bases and J 4 bases; nucleotides not matched to a gene: 3. CDR3 length equals 13 residues. The CDR3 region is CASSPGGSDTQYF. CDR3 DNA sequence: TGCGCCAGCAGCCCGGGGGGATCAGATACGCAGTATTTT.

V gene TRBV19 combines with J gene TRBJ1-3, with a possible D match to TRBD1 (5 bases). Per germline, CDR1 LNHDA and CDR2 SQIVND (reference sequence). The CDR3 is 16 amino acids. Trimming removed 7 bases at V and 0 bases at J, with 16 bases between. CDR3 bases: TGTGCCAGTACCCTCCCTCCAGGGTCCTCTGGAAACACCATATATTTT. Translated, it gives CASTLPPGSSGNTIYF.

This clone turned up a few times. The V call is TRBV9, the J call TRBJ1-2; TRBD1 matches at 11 bases. Germline V gene lookup returns CDR1 SGDLS and CDR2 YYNGEE. The ends lost 4 bases at V and 4 bases at J; junction bases unmatched: 9. The length of the CDR3 is 16 residues. CDR3 DNA sequence: TGTGCCAGCAGCAACTACAGGACAGGGGGCGTCTATGGCTACACCTTC. Protein sequence: CASSNYRTGGVYGYTF.

The chain has TRBV28 and TRBJ1-3; 8 nucleotides match TRBD1. CDR1 and CDR2 from the germline V gene are MDHEN and SYDVKM. The CDR3 loop spans 14 amino acids. The V and J ends lost 4 bases and 3 bases, in that order; junction bases with no gene match: 2. DNA for the CDR3: TGTGCCAGCAGTTCGACAGGGGATGGAAACACCATATATTTT. It encodes CASSSTGDGNTIYF.

In its sample, this clone was seen once. This CDR3 is CSVASPDTQYF. CDR3 in DNA: TGCAGCGTTGCTAGCCCAGATACGCAGTATTTT. The genes are TRBV29-1 and TRBJ2-3; D might be TRBD2 (5 bases). V lost 4 bases, J lost 4 bases, and 6 bases lay in between. CDR1 is SQVTM, CDR2 ANQGSEA, per germline. CDR3 length equals 11 residues.

The table lists this clone with a few counts. The CDR3 reads CASTHGGGNQPQHF. The CDR3, as DNA: TGTGCCAGCACCCACGGGGGGGGCAATCAGCCCCAGCATTTT. The rearrangement joins TRBV6-6 to TRBJ1-5; D is perhaps TRBD1 (5 bases). Trimming stripped 7 bases from V and 2 bases from J, with 12 bases between. The CDR3 length is 14 residues. Germline V gene sequence: CDR1 MNHNY, CDR2 SVGAGI (reference sequence).

V usage is TRBV7-3 and J usage is TRBJ1-6; weak D call: TRBD1 (6 bases). The V end lost 5 bases, the J end lost 6 bases, and 14 bases lay between the germline ends. CDR1 and CDR2 (germline): SGHTA, FQGTGA. The CDR3 covers 15 residues. The DNA of the CDR3 is TGTGCCAGCAGCCGTAAACAGGGTCCTAATTCACCCCTCCACTTT. It specifies CASSRKQGPNSPLHF.